These 19 T cell receptor beta chains originate from one sample sequenced in a study of blood T cell repertoires in COVID-19. Data came from immunoSEQ multiplex PCR; TCRdb stores just in-frame clones and leaves some out. Of roughly 100,000 clones in the sample, about 85% were seen once. The sequenced sample was peripheral blood. The receptors come from a man aged 45-65 years with active COVID-19.

CDR3 bases: TGTGCCACCAGCTCGCGGCTTGCAACTAATGAAAAACTGTTTTTT. Protein product: CATSSRLATNEKLFF. The chain recombines TRBV15 with TRBJ1-4; no definite D call. The germline V and J ends were trimmed by 5 bases and 0 bases, with 10 bases remaining between them. Germline CDR1 reads LNHNV; CDR2 reads YYDKDF (reference sequence). The CDR3 sequence is 15 residues long.

The chain joins TRBV5-1 to TRBJ2-5; 8 positions agree with TRBD2. V was pared by 0 bases and J by 7 bases, with 5 bases of the junction left unmatched. This CDR3 is built from 14 residues. Germline V CDR1 and CDR2: SGHRS, YFSETQ. The CDR3 bases are TGCGCCAGCAGCTTGGCCACCGGGGGGGGGACCCAGTACTTC. Translation gives CASSLATGGGTQYF. Using reference TRBV5-1 and TRBJ2-5 for the parts outside the CDR3, the full variable domain is KAGVTQTPRYLIKTRGQQVTLSCSPISGHRSVSWYQQTPGQGLQFLFEYFSETQRNKGNFPGRFSGRQFSNSRSEMNVSTLELGDSALYLCASSLATGGGTQYFGPGTRLLVL.

The chain employs TRBV7-2 and TRBJ1-5; 10 bases fit TRBD1. Germline trimming cut 1 base from V and 5 bases from J; bases unmatched to any gene: 5. The germline V gene encodes CDR1 SGHTA and CDR2 FQGNSA. This CDR3 is built from 16 residues. The CDR3 spells CASSLVGTGVDQPQHF. DNA for the CDR3: TGTGCCAGCAGCTTAGTCGGGACAGGGGTAGATCAGCCCCAGCATTTT.

V usage is TRBV20-1 and J usage is TRBJ2-3; TRBD2 matches 8 bases. This CDR3 spans 16 amino acids. Trimming at V came to 3 bases and at J to 1 base, leaving 9 bases not matched to a gene. Germline-derived CDR1 and CDR2 are DFQATT and SNEGSKA (reference sequence). The CDR3 protein is CSASDGTGGGTDTQYF. The CDR3 DNA is TGCAGTGCTAGTGACGGAACGGGGGGGGGCACAGATACGCAGTATTTT.

J is TRBJ2-3 and V is TRBV3-1 (or the pseudogene TRBV3-2), with D maybe TRBD2 (7 bases). Between the trimmed V and J ends, which lost 0 bases and 11 bases, there was a span of 18 bases. The CDR3 has 15 amino acids. Germline CDR1 is LGHDT and CDR2 is YNNKEL (reference sequence). The DNA for the CDR3 is TGTGCCAGCAGCCAAGAGACCGGGGGGCGGGGGATGCAGTATTTT. Its protein is CASSQETGGRGMQYF.

This clone has a single count. V and J are TRBV7-8 and TRBJ2-5, with a tentative D call TRBD1 (6 bases). V lost 6 bases and J 4 bases, leaving 12 bases between the germline ends. Germline V gene sequence: CDR1 SGHVS, CDR2 FQNEAQ. The CDR3 totals 13 residues. The CDR3 sequence is CASSEQGLETQYF. In DNA, the CDR3 is TGTGCCAGCAGTGAACAGGGTTTAGAGACCCAGTACTTC.

The chain uses TRBV11-3 and TRBJ1-1; D is ambiguous. The CDR3 is made up of 13 amino acids. Germline assignment: CDR1 SGHNT and CDR2 YENEEA. V lost 6 bases and J lost 9, with 17 bases in between. The chain's CDR3 is CASRRARRSQAFF. The CDR3 coding sequence is TGTGCCAGCAGGCGGGCCCGCCGCAGCCAAGCTTTCTTT.

J is TRBJ1-5 and V is TRBV19; no clear D. Germline loops: CDR1 LNHDA, CDR2 SQIVND (reference sequence). There are 12 residues in the CDR3. CDR3 sequence reads: CASRRGNQPQHF. The CDR3 DNA follows: TGTGCGAGCCGGAGGGGCAATCAGCCCCAGCATTTT.

The chain recombines TRBV21-1 with TRBJ2-3; the DNA was not compared with TRBD2, the D call given in the table. TRBV21-1 is labeled a pseudogene. This CDR3 spans 19 amino acids. The chain's CDR3 is CASPKTSGTSGGYTDTQYF. CDR3 bases: TGTGCCAGCCCCAAAACCTCCGGGACTAGCGGGGGGTACACAGATACGCAGTATTTT.

The chain uses TRBV6-2 or TRBV6-3 and TRBJ1-2, with D tentatively TRBD1 (5 bases). The CDR3 sequence is 12 residues long. V was shortened by 5 bases and J by 4 bases, with 8 bases between the two germline ends. Germline CDR1 is MNHEY and CDR2 is SVGEGT. The CDR3 loop is CASSQTVYGYTF. DNA of the CDR3: TGTGCCAGCAGTCAGACAGTCTATGGCTACACCTTC.

CDR3 sequence (DNA): TGTGCCAGCAGCTTGTTAGACTCTTCAGAGACCCAGTACTTC. This sequence encodes CASSLLDSSETQYF. The J gene is TRBJ2-5, the V gene TRBV5-6; D is uncertain. The CDR3 totals 14 residues. The V end lost 1 base, the J end lost 4 bases, and 11 bases lay between the germline ends. Germline-derived CDR1 and CDR2 are SGHDT and YYEEEE.

This chain uses TRBV6-5 with TRBJ1-5; D is uncertain. CDR3 size: 13 residues. Germline loops: CDR1 MNHEY, CDR2 SVGAGI. Trimming removed 7 bases at V and 2 bases at J, with 9 bases between. The CDR3 spells CASKLAGNQPQHF. DNA of the CDR3: TGTGCCAGCAAGCTAGCGGGCAATCAGCCCCAGCATTTT.

This chain links TRBV28 with TRBJ1-1; 9 bases align to TRBD1. The junction had 16 bases not matched to a gene; V was cut back by 4 bases and J by 4 bases. Germline loops: CDR1 MDHEN, CDR2 SYDVKM. The CDR3 spans 18 residues. In DNA, the CDR3 is TGTGCCAGCAGTTACCCGGGACAGGGACTTACCGTAGGCACTGAAGCTTTCTTT. This gives the protein CASSYPGQGLTVGTEAFF. The variable domain in full, completed from reference TRBV28 and TRBJ1-1, reads DVKVTQSSRYLVKRTGEKVFLECVQDMDHENMFWYRQDPGLGLRLIYFSYDVKMKEKGDIPEGYSVSREKKERFSLILESASTNQTSMYLCASSYPGQGLTVGTEAFFGQGTRLTVV.

The chain joins TRBV3-1 (or the pseudogene TRBV3-2) to TRBJ1-3; D ambiguous. Germline loops: CDR1 LGHDT, CDR2 YNNKEL (reference sequence). This CDR3 has 15 amino acids. V was trimmed by 1 base and J by 0 bases, leaving 7 bases between them. CDR3 sequence (DNA): TGTGCCAGCAGCCAAGGTAGTGGCTCTGGAAACACCATATATTTT. Protein: CASSQGSGSGNTIYF.

This clone occurred once. The chain uses TRBV30 and TRBJ2-2; tentative D call: TRBD2 (5 bases). Germline CDR1 is GTSNPN and CDR2 is SVGIG (reference sequence). The CDR3 contains 15 residues. Trimming removed 2 bases from V and 0 bases from J, with 10 bases in between. The CDR3 DNA is TGTGCCTGGAGTCGGACTTACTCGAACACCGGGGAGCTGTTTTTT. Protein sequence: CAWSRTYSNTGELFF.

V is TRBV7-2 and J is TRBJ2-5, with 16 positions matching TRBD2. The V segment lost 2 bases and the J segment 2 bases; nucleotides outside the gene matches: 2. The CDR3 totals 17 residues. CDR1 SGHTA and CDR2 FQGNSA come from the germline V gene. The CDR3 protein is CASSLLGLAGGQETQYF. For the CDR3, the DNA is TGTGCCAGCAGCTTACTGGGACTAGCGGGGGGGCAAGAGACCCAGTACTTC.

The genes are TRBV5-1 and TRBJ2-5, with TRBD2 as a possible D gene (6 bases). The CDR3 runs to 15 residues. Germline V gene lookup returns CDR1 SGHRS and CDR2 YFSETQ. V lost 3 bases, J lost 5 bases, and 17 bases lay in between. In DNA, the CDR3 is TGCGCCAGCAGCTGGGACTGGGGTTTGTGGGAGACCCAGTACTTC. Its protein product is CASSWDWGLWETQYF.

Written as DNA, the CDR3 is TGTGCCAGCAGCTTAGGAAGGGGAACTAATGAAAAACTGTTTTTT. Its translation is CASSLGRGTNEKLFF. This chain uses TRBV7-9 with TRBJ1-4, with D perhaps matching TRBD1 (5 bases). Germline lookup yields CDR1 SEHNR and CDR2 FQNEAQ (reference sequence). V was pared by 1 base and J by 1 base, with 7 bases between. This CDR3 region has 15 residues.

The chain uses TRBV5-4 and TRBJ1-1, with D perhaps matching TRBD1 (5 bases). The germline V gene has CDR1 SGHNT and CDR2 YYREEE (reference sequence). This CDR3 is 12 amino acids long. V shed 3 bases and J shed 8 bases, with 11 bases lying between them. CDR3 in DNA: TGTGCCAGCAGCTCCGACAGAACGGAAGCTTTCTTT. Its translation: CASSSDRTEAFF.